This T cell receptor beta chain was captured in a study of cytomegalovirus exposure and HLA in healthy donors. Details on this clone: Its target is not known.

Study observations and caveats: Looking again later, the authors saw that most CMV-associated TCR beta chains seemed HLA-restricted. Later findings reportedly placed an Asian-associated ancestry cluster below the approximately 630-donor mean for N-insertions. A list of about 180 TCR beta chains associated with cytomegalovirus was given. Near-uniform donor sequencing depth was presumed by presence/absence analyses.

60 Vbeta and 13 Jbeta primers were used in PCR. TCRdb keeps only in-frame clones here, not all; method: immunoSEQ multiplex PCR. The sample has 150,000 to 200,000 clones; around 83% are singletons. This CDR3 has 15 amino acids. The V gene's germline CDR1 is SNHLY and CDR2 FYNNEI. Trimming took 6 bases from V and 1 from J; bases not matched to a gene: 4. The sample taken for sequencing was PBMCs. The sequence was obtained from a girl aged 2-9 years in good health and CMV-seropositive. This chain uses TRBV2 with TRBJ2-2; TRBD1 aligns across 8 bases. CDR3 sequence (DNA): TGTGCCAGCAGCACGGGACAGGAGAACACCGGGGAGCTGTTTTTT. Its protein is CASSTGQENTGELFF.